One and the same sample provided the 26 T cell receptor beta chains below, sequenced in a study of Graves' ophthalmopathy and Graves' hyperthyroidism. RNA transcripts were the template, and TCR beta CDR3 regions were amplified from them. HTBI-primed first-round RT-PCR preceded second-round multiplex PCR. TCRdb independently ran MiXCR on the multiplex PCR reads; one entry per CDR3 protein. The repertoire includes about 740,000 distinct CDR3 sequences, approximately 40% of them detected once, and about 40% sits in the top ten. Sequencing was carried out using peripheral blood. These receptors were taken from an adult man with Graves' ophthalmopathy.

The chain has TRBV7-9 and TRBJ1-1; 8 bases fit TRBD1. The CDR3 spans 14 residues. The germline V gene has CDR1 SEHNR and CDR2 FQNEAQ (reference sequence). With 5 bases clipped from V and 4 bases from J, the junction kept 6 bases outside the gene matches. CDR3: CASSQDRGPTEAFF. The DNA of the CDR3 is TGTGCCAGCAGCCAAGACAGGGGTCCCACTGAAGCTTTCTTT.

In the case of this clonotype: One end of the junction fails to match germline, which may point to a read error. The chain couples TRBV25-1 to TRBJ1-1, with D uncertain. The CDR3 contains 14 residues. CDR1 and CDR2 from the germline V gene are MGHDK and SYGVNS. The CDR3 nucleotides are TGTGCCAGCAGCGTAGCATACGGGAGCACTGTAGCTTTCTTT. This sequence encodes CASSVAYGSTVAFF.

The V gene is TRBV2, the J gene TRBJ2-7, with 7 bases lining up with TRBD1. Germline values: CDR1 SNHLY, CDR2 FYNNEI. The CDR3 covers 16 residues. V trimming: 2 bases; J trimming: 5 bases; junction bases outside the gene matches: 12. CDR3 DNA: TGTGCCAGCAGTGAATTGAGTCTAGACAGGGCCCACGAGCAGTACTTC. Its protein product is CASSELSLDRAHEQYF.

This sequence joins TRBV7-9 and TRBJ2-7; the match to TRBD1 covers 7 bases. Germline loops: CDR1 SEHNR, CDR2 FQNEAQ (reference sequence). J lost 7 bases, V lost 4 bases, and 16 bases had no gene match. The CDR3 has 16 residues. DNA for the CDR3: TGTGCCAGCAGCTGGATTCCGGGACAGAAATACAATGAGCAGTACTTC. Translation gives CASSWIPGQKYNEQYF.

This clonotype was counted at least ten times. The CDR3 DNA sequence: TGTGCCAGCAGCTTATCCCCGACCGGGGAGCTGTTTTTT. As protein: CASSLSPTGELFF. The J gene is TRBJ2-2, the V gene TRBV7-3; D ambiguous. V was pared by 2 bases and J by 5 bases, with 6 bases between. The CDR3 runs 13 residues. Germline CDR1 SGHTA, CDR2 FQGTGA.

The rearrangement links TRBV20-1 to TRBJ1-6; a possible D gene is TRBD1 (6 bases). CDR1 and CDR2 (germline): DFQATT, SNEGSKA (reference sequence). The CDR3 totals 15 residues. V lost 0 bases and J lost 8, with 14 bases in between. CDR3 in amino acids: CSARESGQYYSPLHF. CDR3 bases: TGCAGTGCTAGAGAGAGCGGACAGTATTATTCACCCCTCCACTTT.

A remark on this clonotype: A single base separates this from a much larger clone, so it may be a read error. CDR3 sequence reads: CAGSVMGEQGTQYF. The DNA of the CDR3 is TGTGCCGGCAGCGTGATGGGCGAGCAAGGGACCCAGTACTTC. The J gene is TRBJ2-5, the V gene TRBV25-1; D is unclear. There are 14 residues in the CDR3. Germline V gene data show CDR1 as MGHDK and CDR2 as SYGVNS.

The chain carries TRBV7-9 and TRBJ1-6; 7 bases are shared with TRBD1. The CDR3 has 16 residues. V gave up 4 bases and J gave up 3 bases; unmatched junction bases: 6. Germline V gene data show CDR1 as SEHNR and CDR2 as FQNEAQ (reference sequence). The CDR3: CASSWGTEGYNSPLHF. The CDR3 coding sequence is TGTGCCAGCAGCTGGGGGACAGAGGGCTATAATTCACCCCTCCACTTT.

This sequence joins TRBV29-1 and TRBJ2-7; perhaps D is TRBD1 or TRBD2 (5 bases each). The germline V and J ends were trimmed by 0 bases and 3 bases, with 9 bases remaining between them. The CDR3 is made up of 13 amino acids. CDR1 and CDR2 from the germline V gene are SQVTM and ANQGSEA. CDR3 bases: TGCAGCGTTGAAGATGGGGGAGACTACGAGCAGTACTTC. As protein: CSVEDGGDYEQYF.

Comments on this clonotype: One base away lies a much larger clone, so this may be a sequencing read error. The chain couples TRBV7-2 to TRBJ2-5; a possible D gene is TRBD2 (6 bases). Germline assignment: CDR1 SGHTA and CDR2 FQGNSA. The CDR3 contains 13 residues. V dropped 3 bases and J dropped 9 bases, with 14 bases sitting between them. CDR3 sequence: CASSFAPREAQYF. The CDR3 DNA sequence: TGTGCCAGCAGCTTCGCCCCCAGGGAGGCCCAGTACTTC. Together with reference TRBV7-2 and TRBJ2-5, the CDR3 gives the full variable domain: GAGVSQSPSNKVTEKGKDVELRCDPISGHTALYWYRQSLGQGLEFLIYFQGNSAPDKSGLPSDRFSAERTGGSVSTLTIQRTQQEDSAVYLCASSFAPREAQYFGPGTRLLVL.

This clonotype was recorded many times. The chain joins TRBV7-9 to TRBJ1-2; D not certain. The CDR3 runs to 13 residues. Trimming took 3 bases from V and 4 from J, leaving 9 bases between them. Germline CDR1 SEHNR, CDR2 FQNEAQ (reference sequence). This CDR3 reads CASSLDGGYGYTF. The CDR3 DNA reads TGTGCCAGCAGCTTGGACGGTGGCTATGGCTACACCTTC. Filled out from reference TRBV7-9 and TRBJ1-2, the complete variable domain reads DTGVSQNPRHKITKRGQNVTFRCDPISEHNRLYWYRQTLGQGPEFLTYFQNEAQLEKSRLLSDRFSAERPKGSFSTLEIQRTEQGDSAMYLCASSLDGGYGYTFGSGTRLTVV.

Details on this clonotype: One end of the junction is discordant with germline, which a read error may explain. The chain employs TRBV15 and TRBJ2-7; no firm D call. Per germline, CDR1 LNHNV and CDR2 YYDKDF (reference sequence). This CDR3 is built from 15 residues. CDR3 sequence (DNA): TGTGCCACCAGCAGAATACCTCGGACCACCTACGGGCAGTACTTC. Its translation is CATSRIPRTTYGQYF.

This clonotype was detected only a few times. The chain recombines TRBV7-9 with TRBJ2-7, with D possibly being TRBD1 (6 bases). Germline V gene data show CDR1 as SEHNR and CDR2 as FQNEAQ (reference sequence). Trimming pared 1 base from V and 0 bases from J, leaving 22 bases between. This CDR3 spans 19 amino acids. The DNA for the CDR3 is TGTGCCAGCAGCTTAGTAGTACAGGGTAGGGATAATAGCTCCTACGAGCAGTACTTC. This gives the protein CASSLVVQGRDNSSYEQYF.

This clonotype was seen a few times. In DNA form, the CDR3 reads TGTGCCAGCAGCCAAGGCCGGGCAGGGGGCGACTGGAATGGCTACACCTTC. Translating gives CASSQGRAGGDWNGYTF. The rearrangement joins TRBV25-1 to TRBJ1-2; the match to TRBD1 covers 8 bases. Germline CDR1 is MGHDK and CDR2 is SYGVNS. The J segment lost 6 bases and the V segment lost 6 bases, leaving 18 bases of the junction unmatched. The CDR3 totals 17 residues.

This clonotype was counted many times. This CDR3 reads CASSVSGSQETQYF. The CDR3 nucleotides are TGTGCCAGCAGCGTCTCGGGTTCCCAAGAGACCCAGTACTTC. The genes are TRBV9 and TRBJ2-5, with D unresolved. V was trimmed by 2 bases and J by 1 base, leaving 9 bases between them. Germline V gives CDR1 SGDLS, CDR2 YYNGEE. The CDR3 loop spans 14 amino acids.

The V gene is TRBV12-3 or TRBV12-4, the J gene TRBJ1-2; no definite D call. The CDR3 has 13 residues. V was clipped by 6 bases and J by 8 bases, with 16 bases between them. The CDR3 spells CASSPPNTGGYTF. The CDR3 bases are TGTGCCAGCAGCCCTCCTAATACGGGGGGCTACACCTTC.

This sequence joins TRBV7-9 and TRBJ2-7, with TRBD2 as a possible D gene (6 bases). The V gene lost 5 bases and the J gene lost 7 bases, with 18 bases spanning the gap. The CDR3 sequence is 14 residues long. Looked up from germline, CDR1 is SEHNR and CDR2 is FQNEAQ (reference sequence). CDR3 region: CASSLGDFAGEQYF. CDR3 bases: TGTGCCAGCAGCCTAGGGGACTTTGCGGGAGAGCAGTACTTC.

Many counts were recorded for this clonotype. CDR3 nucleotide sequence: TGTGCCATCAGTGAGTCGACCACCACCGGGGAGCTGTTTTTT. Protein product: CAISESTTTGELFF. The V call is TRBV10-3, the J call TRBJ2-2, with D hard to call. The germline CDR1 and CDR2 sequences are ENHRY and SYGVKD. Trimming left V 0 bases short and J 4 bases short, with 6 bases between. This CDR3 has 14 residues.

The rearrangement joins TRBV13 to TRBJ1-2, with a possible D match to TRBD1 (5 bases). Trimming stripped 0 bases from V and 5 bases from J, with 7 bases between. Germline V CDR1 and CDR2: PRHDT, FYEKMQ (reference sequence). The CDR3 extends over 13 amino acids. Here the CDR3 DNA reads TGTGCCAGCAGCTTAGGGGGGCGATATGGCTACACCTTC. This translates into CASSLGGRYGYTF.

The table lists this clonotype with many counts. V usage is TRBV7-9 and J usage is TRBJ2-7; D is unresolved. Germline CDR1 reads SEHNR; CDR2 reads FQNEAQ (reference sequence). This CDR3 has 12 amino acids. Trimming stripped 4 bases from V and 0 bases from J, with 4 bases between. The CDR3 loop reads CASSSYSYEQYF. DNA for the CDR3: TGTGCCAGCAGCTCCTACTCCTACGAGCAGTACTTC.

This clonotype has more than one count but fewer than ten. The rearrangement links TRBV20-1 to TRBJ1-2, with D possibly matching TRBD1 (6 bases). Between the trimmed V and J ends, which lost 5 bases and 4 bases, there was a span of 11 bases. The V gene's germline CDR1 is DFQATT and CDR2 SNEGSKA (reference sequence). The CDR3 is 12 amino acids. CDR3 in amino acids: CSAPQGTYGYTF. The CDR3 nucleotides are TGCAGTGCTCCACAGGGTACCTATGGCTACACCTTC.

The table lists this clonotype with many counts. J is TRBJ1-1 and V is TRBV7-6, with a weak D call TRBD1 (5 bases). Germline CDR1 and CDR2: SGHVS and FNYEAQ. Trimming pared 7 bases from V and 0 bases from J, leaving 15 bases between. The CDR3 runs 15 residues. This CDR3 reads CASTIGEGLNTEAFF. The CDR3, as DNA: TGTGCCAGCACCATAGGGGAGGGGCTGAACACTGAAGCTTTCTTT.

This clonotype was seen at least ten times. V gene TRBV11-1 combines with J gene TRBJ1-5; no reliable D call. CDR1 is SGHAT and CDR2 is FQDESV in the germline V gene (reference sequence). This CDR3 region has 14 residues. V gave up 5 bases and J gave up 0 bases, with 8 bases separating them. The CDR3 sequence is CASSPSASNQPQHF. The DNA for the CDR3 is TGTGCCAGCAGCCCGTCCGCTAGCAATCAGCCCCAGCATTTT.

The V call is TRBV7-2, the J call TRBJ2-5, with TRBD1 matching over 9 bases. The last part of the DNA fits TRBJ2-7 better; the J call may be wrong. This CDR3 contains 15 residues. CDR1 is SGHTA and CDR2 is FQGNSA in the germline V gene. CDR3 loop: CASSRQTGGFYEQYF. The CDR3 DNA reads as TGTGCCAGCAGCCGACAGACAGGGGGTTTCTACGAGCAGTACTTC.

This chain joins TRBV6-1 and TRBJ1-2; no firm D call. The CDR3 totals 15 residues. The V end lost 1 base, the J end lost 0 bases, and 9 bases lay between the germline ends. From germline, CDR1 is MNHNS and CDR2 SASEGT. The chain's CDR3 is CASSEEAVANYGYTF. DNA of the CDR3: TGTGCCAGCAGTGAAGAGGCAGTAGCTAACTATGGCTACACCTTC.

In its sample, this clonotype was seen many times. The rearrangement links TRBV29-1 to TRBJ1-1; possibly TRBD1 for D (6 bases). V was shortened by 6 bases and J by 3 bases, with 14 bases between the two germline ends. Germline V CDR1 and CDR2: SQVTM, ANQGSEA. The CDR3 is 13 amino acids. CDR3 bases: TGCAGCGTGGATGAGAGGGGGGACACTGAAGCTTTCTTT. Its translation is CSVDERGDTEAFF.